The 12 T cell receptor beta chains below were found in one sample sequenced in a study of blood T cell repertoires in COVID-19. Assay: immunoSEQ multiplex PCR; the TCRdb copy retains only in-frame clones and omits some. Of approximately 200,000 clones listed, around 82% are singletons. Material: PBMCs or T cells enriched from blood (not recorded which). The receptors stem from a man aged 35 to 55 who had recovered from COVID-19.

The chain uses TRBV6-5 and TRBJ1-4, with 7 bases aligning to TRBD1. The CDR3 totals 15 residues. Germline V lookup: CDR1 MNHEY, CDR2 SVGAGI. Losses at the gene ends were 5 bases for V and 5 bases for J; bases not matched to a gene: 8. The CDR3 sequence: CASSLPRGENEKLFF. The DNA of the CDR3 is TGTGCCAGCAGTCTCCCCAGGGGGGAAAATGAAAAACTGTTTTTT.

The J gene is TRBJ1-4, the V gene TRBV10-2, with unresolved D. V shed 4 bases and J shed 7 bases, with 13 bases lying between them. Germline V gene sequence: CDR1 WSHSY, CDR2 SAAADI. The CDR3 runs 14 residues. CDR3 DNA: TGCGCCAGCAGTGCGTCAGACTTAAGTGAAAAACTGTTTTTT. Residues: CASSASDLSEKLFF.

The chain employs TRBV2 and TRBJ2-7, with D hard to call. The germline V gene encodes CDR1 SNHLY and CDR2 FYNNEI. V was cut by 5 bases and J by 3 bases, with 5 bases left in between. This CDR3 is 11 amino acids long. The CDR3 region is CASSPRYEQYF. The DNA for the CDR3 is TGTGCCAGCAGTCCCCGCTACGAGCAGTACTTC.

V and J are TRBV4-3 and TRBJ1-2; D is perhaps TRBD1 (5 bases). Germline loops: CDR1 LGHNA, CDR2 YSLEER. The CDR3 has 15 amino acids. V was clipped by 3 bases and J by 3 bases, with 14 bases between them. The CDR3 nucleotides are TGCGCCAGCAGCCAGGTATCGACAGAGTACTATGGCTACACCTTC. Protein sequence: CASSQVSTEYYGYTF.

This chain links TRBV18 with TRBJ2-1; 13 nucleotides match TRBD2. This CDR3 spans 17 amino acids. V lost 5 bases to trimming and J lost 6 bases; unmatched junction nucleotides: 10. From germline, CDR1 is KGHSH and CDR2 LQKENI. CDR3 in amino acids: CASSTWTSGRWGNEQFF. The CDR3 nucleotides read TGTGCCAGCTCAACCTGGACTAGCGGGAGATGGGGCAATGAGCAGTTCTTC.

This chain connects TRBV19 to TRBJ1-1, with 10 bases lining up with TRBD1. CDR1 is LNHDA and CDR2 is SQIVND in the germline V gene (reference sequence). J gave up 3 bases and V 5 bases, and 12 bases lay outside the gene matches. The CDR3 covers 17 residues. The CDR3 protein is CASSPRQGASGDTEAFF. The CDR3 DNA reads TGTGCCAGTAGTCCAAGACAGGGGGCAAGCGGAGACACTGAAGCTTTCTTT.

J is TRBJ2-2 and V is TRBV7-8, with 7 bases that match TRBD2. The germline V gene encodes CDR1 SGHVS and CDR2 FQNEAQ. The CDR3 sequence is 14 residues long. With 1 base clipped from V and 6 bases from J, the junction kept 2 bases outside the gene matches. CDR3 loop: CASSLVTSAGELFF. The CDR3 DNA follows: TGTGCCAGCAGCTTAGTAACTAGCGCCGGGGAGCTGTTTTTT.

V and J are TRBV2 and TRBJ2-2; TRBD2 aligns across 9 bases. With 6 bases clipped from V and 6 bases from J, the junction kept 5 bases outside the gene matches. The CDR3 sequence is 14 residues long. Germline CDR1 and CDR2: SNHLY and FYNNEI. CDR3 region: CASRLLAGAGELFF. CDR3 bases: TGTGCCAGCAGACTGTTAGCGGGAGCCGGGGAGCTGTTTTTT.

The rearrangement uses TRBV7-6 and TRBJ2-6, with a tentative D call TRBD1 (6 bases). Germline V gene data show CDR1 as SGHVS and CDR2 as FNYEAQ. The CDR3 extends over 16 amino acids. The V gene lost 5 bases and the J gene lost 1 base, with 12 bases spanning the gap. DNA of the CDR3: TGTGCCAGCAGCCCGAACAGGGTTTCTGGGGCCAACGTCCTGACTTTC. It codes for CASSPNRVSGANVLTF.

The V and J genes are TRBV27 and TRBJ1-1; D possibly corresponds to TRBD1 (6 bases). Germline CDR1 and CDR2: MNHEY and SMNVEV (reference sequence). CDR3 length: 15 amino acids. V was trimmed by 11 bases and J by 3 bases, leaving 22 bases between them. CDR3 sequence: CASKPQGPWDTEAFF. The CDR3 nucleotides are TGTGCCTCTAAACCGCAGGGGCCCTGGGACACTGAAGCTTTCTTT.

The DNA of the CDR3 is TGTGCCTGGAGTGTAACTCTCGGGGGGACGAACTATGGCTACACCTTC. Its translation: CAWSVTLGGTNYGYTF. V gene TRBV30 combines with J gene TRBJ1-2, with a tentative D call TRBD1 (5 bases). The CDR3 has 16 residues. V gave up 0 bases and J gave up 2 bases, with 16 bases separating them. Germline V lookup: CDR1 GTSNPN, CDR2 SVGIG (reference sequence).

In nucleotides, the CDR3 is TGTGCCAGTAGTCTAGGACAGGGGGACGGGGAGCTGTTTTTT. This translates into CASSLGQGDGELFF. V usage is TRBV19 and J usage is TRBJ2-2, with TRBD1 matching 10 bases. The trim removed 5 bases at V and 7 bases at J, leaving 4 bases unmatched. This CDR3 is built from 14 residues. Germline CDR1 LNHDA, CDR2 SQIVND (reference sequence).